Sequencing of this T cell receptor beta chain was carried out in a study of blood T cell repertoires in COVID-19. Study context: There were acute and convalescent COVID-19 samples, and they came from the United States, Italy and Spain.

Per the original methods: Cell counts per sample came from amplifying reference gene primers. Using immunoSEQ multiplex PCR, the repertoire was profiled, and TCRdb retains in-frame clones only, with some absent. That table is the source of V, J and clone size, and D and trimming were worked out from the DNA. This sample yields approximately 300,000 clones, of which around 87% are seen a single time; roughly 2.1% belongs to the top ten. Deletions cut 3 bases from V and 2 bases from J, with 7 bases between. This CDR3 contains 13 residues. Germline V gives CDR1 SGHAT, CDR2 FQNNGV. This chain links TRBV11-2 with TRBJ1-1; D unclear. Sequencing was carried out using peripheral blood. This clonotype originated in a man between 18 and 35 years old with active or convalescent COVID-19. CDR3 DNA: TGTGCCAGCAGCTTCGAGGCCAACACTGAAGCTTTCTTT. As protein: CASSFEANTEAFF.